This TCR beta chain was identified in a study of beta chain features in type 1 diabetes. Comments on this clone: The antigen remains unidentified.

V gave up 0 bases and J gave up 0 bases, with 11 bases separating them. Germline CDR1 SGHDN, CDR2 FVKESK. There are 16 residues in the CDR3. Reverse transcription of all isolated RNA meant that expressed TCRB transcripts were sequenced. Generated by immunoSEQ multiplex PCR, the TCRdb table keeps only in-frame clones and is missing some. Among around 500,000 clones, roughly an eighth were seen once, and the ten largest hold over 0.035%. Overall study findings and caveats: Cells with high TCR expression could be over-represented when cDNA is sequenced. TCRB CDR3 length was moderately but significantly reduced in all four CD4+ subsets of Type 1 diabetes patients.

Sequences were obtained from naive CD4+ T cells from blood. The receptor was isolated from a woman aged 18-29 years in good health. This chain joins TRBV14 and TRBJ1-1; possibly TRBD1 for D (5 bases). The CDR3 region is CASSQDWGRLNTEAFF. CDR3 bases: TGTGCCAGCAGCCAAGATTGGGGCAGACTGAACACTGAAGCTTTCTTT.